Listed below are T cell receptor beta chains from one sample, sequenced in a study of CD8+CD57+ T cells in acquired aplastic anemia. TCRdb re-derived calls from the reads in MiXCR, one entry per CDR3 protein. The table records about 180,000 distinct CDR3 sequences, 45% to 60% of them present only once. The specimen sequenced was sorted CD4+, CD8+, or CD8+CD57+ T cells (not recorded which) from PBMCs. The receptors originated from a human donor with aplastic anemia. The CDR3 runs from the conserved cysteine through the conserved F or W. A D gene is named only where the DNA matches it firmly. A row's size may be missing; if present it is once, few, many or a size class.

>-|TRBV29-1|TRBJ1-4|-
TGCAGCGCCGCCATTCTACGGGGCGAAAAACTGTTTTTT
CSAAILRGEKLFF
>TRBD1|TRBV24-1|TRBJ2-3|-
TGTGCCACCAGTGATGAGGGGGCTGCAGATACGCAGTATTTT
CATSDEGAADTQYF
>-|TRBV7-3|TRBJ2-2|once
TGTGCCAGCAGCCCATTAGGTAGCCACACCGGGGAGCTGTTTTTT
CASSPLGSHTGELFF
>-|TRBV5-1|TRBJ2-1|many
TGCGCCAGCAGCCCAAGCTCCAGGGATGGGAATGAGCAGTTCTTC
CASSPSSRDGNEQFF
>TRBD1|TRBV5-1|TRBJ1-2|many
TGCGCCAGCAGCTTGGGTTCAGGGGGCGATAGGTATGGCTACACCTTC
CASSLGSGGDRYGYTF
>-|TRBV2|TRBJ1-1|-
TGTGCCAGCAGGACGGGGGGCGGGGGCAACACTGAAGCTTTCTTT
CASRTGGGGNTEAFF
>-|TRBV6-4|TRBJ2-6|once
TGTGCCAGCAGTGACTCGAGGTCTGGGGCCAACGTCCTGACTTTC
CASSDSRSGANVLTF
>TRBD1|TRBV10-3|TRBJ2-7|-
TGTGCCATCCGTGACGGGACAGGAGACTACGAGCAGTACTTC
CAIRDGTGDYEQYF
>TRBD1|TRBV10-3|TRBJ1-2|-
TGTGCCATCAAAGGGGGACAGGACTATGGCTACACCTTC
CAIKGGQDYGYTF
>TRBD2|TRBV5-1|TRBJ2-7|-
TGCGCCAGCAGCTTGCTAGGACTAGCGGGCTCCTACGAGCAGTACTTC
CASSLLGLAGSYEQYF
>TRBD1|TRBV6-1|TRBJ1-4|-
TGTGCCAGCAACCTGGACAGGGGCGGTGAAAAACTGTTTTTT
CASNLDRGGEKLFF
>TRBD1|TRBV10-2|TRBJ1-1|-
TGCGCCAGCAAGGGACAGGGCCGCCCTTTGTTCTTT
CASKGQGRPLFF
>-|TRBV3-1|TRBJ1-3|-
TGTGACAGCAGACATCTTGCAGGGTTGGGAAACACCATATATTTT
CDSRHLAGLGNTIYF
>-|TRBV5-8|TRBJ2-5|many
TGTGCCAGCAGCTTGGAGCGATCCGAGACCCAGTACTTC
CASSLERSETQYF
>-|TRBV9|TRBJ2-7|once
TGTGCCAGCTCGGAGGGCGCCGCCGCCTACGAGCAGTACTTC
CASSEGAAAYEQYF
>-|TRBV25-1|TRBJ2-7|-
TGTGCCAGCAGTGGTTTCATAGGGTCCTACGAGCAGTACTTC
CASSGFIGSYEQYF
>TRBD1|TRBV30|TRBJ2-7|few
TGTGCCTGGAGTGTAAGGGACAGGGGGCCGGGCGAGCAGTACTTC
CAWSVRDRGPGEQYF
>-|TRBV9|TRBJ2-2|many
TGTGCCAGCAGCGTAGCCCAGACCGGGGAGCTGTTTTTT
CASSVAQTGELFF
>-|TRBV5-1|TRBJ2-5|-
TGCGCCAGCAGCTTCTCCTCGATTCTAATACAGGGTCCACGGGAGACCCAGTACTTC
CASSFSSILIQGPRETQYF
>-|TRBV4-1|TRBJ2-7|-
TGTGCCAGCAGCCAAGGCAGGGTTTCCTACGAGCAGTACTTC
CASSQGRVSYEQYF
>TRBD2|TRBV7-9|TRBJ2-7|many
TGTGCCAGCAGCTTGGGCGGGGGGGCCAACGAGCAGTACTTC
CASSLGGGANEQYF
>-|TRBV24-1|TRBJ2-5|medium-sized
TGTGCCACCAGTGATCGGGTGACCCAGTACTTC
CATSDRVTQYF
>-|TRBV10-3|TRBJ1-2|few
TGTGCCATCAGTGATGTGGCAGCTTCCTATGGCTACACCTTC
CAISDVAASYGYTF
>TRBD2|TRBV5-1|TRBJ2-3|many
TGCGCCAGCAGCGGGTCTAGCGGGCCTACCACAGATACGCAGTATTTT
CASSGSSGPTTDTQYF
>TRBD1|TRBV7-9|TRBJ1-4|many
TGTGCCAGCCGTAACACGACAGGGAGTAATGAAAAACTGTTTTTT
CASRNTTGSNEKLFF
>-|TRBV2|TRBJ1-1|-
TGTGCCAGATTAGGCAGGGGAGGGAACACTGAAGCTTTCTTT
CARLGRGGNTEAFF
>-|TRBV28|TRBJ2-2|-
TGTGCCAGCAGTGCCTCCGGGGAGCTGTTTTTT
CASSASGELFF
>TRBD1|TRBV11-3|TRBJ2-7|many
TGTGCCAGCAGCCCCCGACAGGGATCGGGCTACGAGCAGTACTTC
CASSPRQGSGYEQYF
>-|TRBV19|TRBJ2-1|-
TGTGCCAGTAGGGGGGCAGGGACCTACAATGAGCAGTTCTTC
CASRGAGTYNEQFF
>TRBD1|TRBV28|TRBJ1-2|few
TGTGCCAGCAACCCGGGACAGGGGGGGAACTATGGCTACACCTTC
CASNPGQGGNYGYTF
>TRBD1|TRBV19|TRBJ1-1|many
TGTGCCAGTAGTATTTGGAGACAGGGGCCGGGGGAAGCTTTCTTT
CASSIWRQGPGEAFF
>-|TRBV10-1|TRBJ1-2|many
TGCGCCAGCAGTGGACAGACCTATGGCTACACCTTC
CASSGQTYGYTF
>-|TRBV24-1|TRBJ2-6|-
TGTGCCACCAGTCAGGCTGGGGCCAACGTCCTGACTTTC
CATSQAGANVLTF
>TRBD2|TRBV7-9|TRBJ2-1|-
TGTGCCAGAACCGGGACTAGCGACAATGAGCAGTTCTTC
CARTGTSDNEQFF
>-|TRBV20-1|TRBJ1-1|many
TGCAGTGCTATGGGGACGGCGGAAAACACTGAAGCTTTCTTT
CSAMGTAENTEAFF
>-|TRBV20-1|TRBJ1-1|-
TGCAGTGCTAGAGATAAACGGAGGTTTGGTGCTTTCTTT
CSARDKRRFGAFF
>TRBD1|TRBV7-3|TRBJ1-5|-
TGTGCCAGCAGACCCGGGACAGGGGTCAATCAGCCCCAGCATTTT
CASRPGTGVNQPQHF
>-|TRBV29-1|TRBJ1-1|once
TGCAGCGTTGGCGGGTTTGTCCGAGGCACTGAAGCTTTCTTT
CSVGGFVRGTEAFF
>TRBD2|TRBV9|TRBJ2-3|many
TGTGCCAGCAGCGTAGGAAGGAAGTGGGGACTAGAGGCAGATACGCAGTATTTT
CASSVGRKWGLEADTQYF
>TRBD2|TRBV25-1|TRBJ2-7|once
TGTGCCAGCAGTGCCGACCTAGCGGGCCTGGACGAGCAGTACTTC
CASSADLAGLDEQYF
>-|TRBV10-3|TRBJ1-5|-
TGTGCCATCAGGAAGGGTATCGGGGATATGCGCAATCAGCCCCAGCATTTT
CAIRKGIGDMRNQPQHF
>-|TRBV7-2|TRBJ1-2|few
TGTGCCAGCAGCTTAGCACTCAATGGCTACACCTTC
CASSLALNGYTF
>-|TRBV7-7|TRBJ2-5|-
TGTGCCAGCAGCTTAGATTCGGGTTTGCGGACCCAGTACTTC
CASSLDSGLRTQYF
>-|TRBV29-1|TRBJ2-5|-
TGCAGCGTCAAGGCTAGCGTGTATCAAGAGACCCAGTACTTC
CSVKASVYQETQYF
>TRBD2|TRBV9|TRBJ2-1|many
TGTGCCAGCAGCGTAGGGGGAGGGGAGCAGTTCTTC
CASSVGGGEQFF
>-|TRBV2|TRBJ2-5|-
TGTGCCAGCAGCTGGGGGGGGGCCCAAGAGACCCAGTACTTC
CASSWGGAQETQYF
>-|TRBV12-3/TRBV12-4|TRBJ2-3|once
TGTGCCAGCAGTTATCAGCCAGCCACAGATACGCAGTATTTT
CASSYQPATDTQYF
>-|TRBV15|TRBJ2-5|-
TGTGCCACCAAAGGTGTGATGGGGGAGACCCAGTACTTC
CATKGVMGETQYF
>TRBD1|TRBV7-8|TRBJ1-2|-
TGTGCCAGCAGCCTCGGACAGGGCCAGGGCGGCTACACCTTC
CASSLGQGQGGYTF
>-|TRBV25-1|TRBJ2-7|-
TGTGCCAGCAGTGAAGGCCAACCAGTCGGCGAGCAGTACTTC
CASSEGQPVGEQYF
>-|TRBV2|TRBJ1-2|many
TGTGCCAGCAGTGCGGACCTTTTACAGGGCCGGGGTGGCTACACCTTC
CASSADLLQGRGGYTF
>-|TRBV6-1|TRBJ2-7|many
TGTGCCACAATTTTGTCCTACGAGCAGTACTTC
CATILSYEQYF
>-|TRBV10-3|TRBJ2-7|few
TGTGCCAGCAGTGATCGGCGAGGCTCCTACGAGCAGTACTTC
CASSDRRGSYEQYF